What follows are 22 T cell receptor beta chains derived from one specimen sequenced in a study of early T cells in non-severe SARS-CoV-2 infection. TCRdb re-called the 5' RACE reads with MiXCR, one entry per CDR3 protein. The sample includes roughly 90,000 distinct CDR3 sequences, approximately 15% seen only once; the top ten take less than 0.6%. The sample taken for sequencing was whole blood. Source of these receptors: an adult who was a healthcare worker with PCR-confirmed SARS-CoV-2 infection or an uninfected control (not recorded which).

This clonotype was seen a handful of times. The chain is built from TRBV9 and TRBJ2-6; D is possibly TRBD2 (5 bases). This CDR3 is built from 15 residues. Trimming cost V 2 bases and J 2 bases, with 8 bases left between them. The germline CDR1 and CDR2 sequences are SGDLS and YYNGEE. The CDR3 sequence is CASSVLGAGANVLTF. The DNA of the CDR3 is TGTGCCAGCAGCGTTCTGGGAGCTGGGGCCAACGTCCTGACTTTC.

In this sample, this clonotype turned up a few times. The CDR3: CASSLLSRAGGDTQYF. The CDR3 DNA sequence: TGTGCCAGCAGCCTACTCTCCCGGGCCGGGGGAGATACGCAGTATTTT. This chain links TRBV5-6 with TRBJ2-3, with D possibly being TRBD2 (6 bases). With 4 bases removed from V and 5 bases from J, the gap between germline ends came to 20 bases. This CDR3 contains 16 residues. The germline V gene has CDR1 SGHDT and CDR2 YYEEEE.

The chain employs TRBV5-4 and TRBJ2-2; 9 bases align to TRBD1. The CDR3 loop spans 15 amino acids. In germline, CDR1 is SGHNT, CDR2 YYREEE (reference sequence). V dropped 4 bases and J dropped 1; count of bases not matched to a gene: 2. The CDR3 is CASSRGQGNTGELFF. CDR3 coding DNA: TGTGCCAGCAGCAGGGGACAGGGGAACACCGGGGAGCTGTTTTTT.

This clonotype was counted many times. V usage is TRBV10-3 and J usage is TRBJ2-7; D remains unclear. In germline, CDR1 is ENHRY, CDR2 SYGVKD. Trimming stripped 4 bases from V and 2 bases from J, with 9 bases between. The CDR3 runs to 13 residues. The CDR3: CAISGAETYEQYV. The CDR3 DNA reads TGTGCCATCAGTGGGGCAGAAACCTACGAGCAGTACGTC.

This clonotype was picked up many times. The V gene is TRBV2, the J gene TRBJ1-2; D gene unclear. The length of the CDR3 is 12 residues. Looked up from germline, CDR1 is SNHLY and CDR2 is FYNNEI. Trimming removed 8 bases from V and 2 bases from J, with 9 bases in between. DNA of the CDR3: TGTGCCAGCCAAAAAGAAAACTATGGCTACACCTTC. Its protein product is CASQKENYGYTF.

In this sample, this clonotype turned up many times. The chain has TRBV2 and TRBJ2-3, with D possibly TRBD2 on 5 matching bases. V gave up 6 bases and J gave up 0 bases, with 13 bases separating them. The CDR3 totals 15 residues. Per germline, CDR1 SNHLY and CDR2 FYNNEI. The CDR3 protein is CASRMTTLSTDTQYF. The CDR3 DNA is TGTGCCAGCAGGATGACTACTTTAAGCACAGATACGCAGTATTTT.

This sequence joins TRBV12-3 or TRBV12-4 and TRBJ1-5; D not certain. This CDR3 has 16 amino acids. With 4 bases removed from V and 2 bases from J, the gap between germline ends came to 15 bases. The CDR3 DNA sequence: TGTGCCAGCAGTTCTTGGGTCAGGAAGGGCAATCAGCCCCAGCATTTT. It yields the protein CASSSWVRKGNQPQHF.

This chain links TRBV27 with TRBJ2-7; 7 nucleotides line up with TRBD2. Germline V gene sequence: CDR1 MNHEY, CDR2 SMNVEV (reference sequence). J gave up 5 bases and V 6 bases, and 10 bases lay outside the gene matches. The length of the CDR3 is 14 residues. The CDR3 nucleotides read TGTGCCAGCAGGACCATGGCGGGGAGGGACGAGCAGTACGTC. Protein sequence: CASRTMAGRDEQYV.

In this sample, this clonotype turned up a few times. This rearrangement joins TRBV7-3 to TRBJ2-2; 9 nucleotides align to TRBD1. CDR1 and CDR2 (germline): SGHTA, FQGTGA. Losses at the gene ends were 10 bases for V and 7 bases for J; bases not matched to a gene: 10. The CDR3 is 14 residues long. CDR3 sequence: CATTMGQGIGELFF. The CDR3 nucleotides are TGTGCCACTACCATGGGACAGGGCATCGGGGAGCTGTTTTTT.

This clonotype was counted many times. The rearrangement uses TRBV9 and TRBJ1-5; no reliable D call. Germline V lookup: CDR1 SGDLS, CDR2 YYNGEE. This CDR3 contains 15 residues. Trimming pared 3 bases from V and 0 bases from J, leaving 10 bases between. In DNA form, the CDR3 reads TGTGCCAGCAGCGGGAATGAGCATAGCAATCAGCCCCAGCATTTT. It encodes CASSGNEHSNQPQHF.

The chain has TRBV12-5 and TRBJ1-6; no firm D call. CDR1 LGHNT and CDR2 FRNRAP come from the germline V gene. Trimming cost V 5 bases and J 7 bases, with 15 bases left between them. This CDR3 is 15 amino acids long. The CDR3 DNA follows: TGTGCTAGTGGTCCCGGGGAAGGGTACAATTCACCCCTCCACTTT. This translates into CASGPGEGYNSPLHF.

The chain couples TRBV9 to TRBJ1-5; D is perhaps TRBD1 (5 bases). Germline V lookup: CDR1 SGDLS, CDR2 YYNGEE. Trimming took off 3 bases at V and 2 bases at J, with 9 bases between the two ends. The CDR3 has 14 amino acids. The CDR3, as DNA: TGTGCCAGCAGCGGGGACGGAGGCAATCAGCCCCAGCATTTT. Translation gives CASSGDGGNQPQHF.

This clonotype was observed a handful of times. V is TRBV10-1 and J is TRBJ2-3, with a weak D call TRBD2 (7 bases). The ends were cut back, 2 bases at V and 2 bases at J, with 11 bases in the middle. CDR1 and CDR2 from the germline V gene are WNHNN and SYGVQD (reference sequence). This CDR3 contains 15 residues. The CDR3 is CASSEMGGLTDTQYF. The DNA for the CDR3 is TGCGCCAGCAGTGAGATGGGGGGGCTCACAGATACGCAGTATTTT.

This clonotype has just a few counts. J is TRBJ1-1 and V is TRBV15, with D uncertain. Trimming took off 0 bases at V and 7 bases at J, with 9 bases between the two ends. Germline V gene lookup returns CDR1 LNHNV and CDR2 YYDKDF (reference sequence). The CDR3 contains 13 residues. CDR3 coding DNA: TGTGCCACCAGCAGAGATCTGGGATTTGAAGCTTTCTTT. It specifies CATSRDLGFEAFF.

This clonotype was recorded a few times. The V and J genes are TRBV10-3 and TRBJ1-4; TRBD1 matches 8 bases. The CDR3 has 16 residues. J gave up 4 bases and V 1 base, and 5 bases lay outside the gene matches. CDR1 and CDR2 (germline): ENHRY, SYGVKD. The CDR3 nucleotides read TGTGCCATCAGTGAGTTCGGGACAGGCGGTAATGAAAAACTGTTTTTT. This codes for CAISEFGTGGNEKLFF.

The sample holds many counts of this clonotype. The V gene is TRBV7-9, the J gene TRBJ2-7; no clear D. Germline CDR1 and CDR2: SEHNR and FQNEAQ (reference sequence). V lost 5 bases to trimming and J lost 6 bases, with 11 bases between them. CDR3 length equals 12 residues. The DNA for the CDR3 is TGTGCCAGCAGCCTGCGACATGCCGAGCAGTACGTC. It codes for CASSLRHAEQYV.

This clonotype has a handful of counts. This chain joins TRBV20-1 and TRBJ2-5; a weak D match, TRBD2 (6 bases). Germline V gene data show CDR1 as DFQATT and CDR2 as SNEGSKA (reference sequence). There are 15 residues in the CDR3. The CDR3 bases are TGCAGCTACTCAGACGGGGACTCGCGTGGGGTGACCCAGTACTTC. This encodes CSYSDGDSRGVTQYF.

The chain carries TRBV19 and TRBJ1-5, with D perhaps TRBD1 (5 bases). There are 16 residues in the CDR3. Trimming took off 7 bases at V and 4 bases at J, with 20 bases between the two ends. Germline V CDR1 and CDR2: LNHDA, SQIVND (reference sequence). Here the CDR3 DNA reads TGTGCCAGTACCACTCATGGGGCGGAGATTAATCAGCCCCAGCATTTT. Protein: CASTTHGAEINQPQHF.

This clonotype was seen many times. The gene calls are TRBV7-6 and TRBJ2-5; 10 positions agree with TRBD2. The CDR3 consists of 16 residues. The germline CDR1 and CDR2 sequences are SGHVS and FNYEAQ. Trimming removed 2 bases from V and 9 bases from J; junction bases left unmatched: 12. The CDR3 reads CASSLPPSGGPGAQYF. CDR3 in DNA: TGTGCCAGCAGCTTACCCCCTAGCGGGGGTCCGGGGGCCCAGTACTTC. The full variable domain, with the rest looked up from reference TRBV7-6 and TRBJ2-5, is GAGVSQSPRYKVTKRGQDVALRCDPISGHVSLYWYRQALGQGPEFLTYFNYEAQQDKSGLPNDRFSAERPEGSISTLTIQRTEQRDSAMYRCASSLPPSGGPGAQYFGPGTRLLVL.

The J gene is TRBJ2-3, the V gene TRBV6-4, with TRBD1 identical over 8 bases. With V trimmed by 2 bases and J by 4 bases, 2 bases remained unmatched. This CDR3 comprises 14 residues. Germline V gene lookup returns CDR1 MRHNA and CDR2 SNTAGT. The CDR3 reads CASSDQGASDTQYF. The CDR3 region has the DNA TGTGCCAGCAGTGACCAGGGGGCCTCAGATACGCAGTATTTT.

The rearrangement links TRBV19 to TRBJ1-2; 10 bases line up with TRBD1. Trimming took 5 bases from V and 6 from J; bases not matched to a gene: 6. The CDR3 spans 14 residues. The V gene's germline CDR1 is LNHDA and CDR2 SQIVND (reference sequence). The CDR3: CASSAGTGADGYTF. CDR3 nucleotide sequence: TGTGCCAGTAGTGCCGGGACAGGGGCTGATGGCTACACCTTC.

The sample holds many counts of this clonotype. V usage is TRBV19 and J usage is TRBJ1-2; D unclear. The germline gives CDR1 LNHDA, CDR2 SQIVND (reference sequence). V was pared by 6 bases and J by 0 bases, with 8 bases between. This CDR3 is 13 amino acids long. CDR3 DNA sequence: TGTGCCAGTAGGACATATTCTAACTATGGCTACACCTTC. It encodes CASRTYSNYGYTF.